These T cell receptor beta chains were read from a single sample in a study of blood T cell repertoires in COVID-19. Sequencing used immunoSEQ multiplex PCR; TCRdb keeps in-frame clones, though not all of them. This repertoire shows about 98,000 clones, approximately 86% found once; its top ten account for over 2.5%. The material sequenced was peripheral blood. These receptors were collected from a man in his forties or fifties with active or convalescent COVID-19. The CDR3 runs from the conserved cysteine through the conserved F or W. Each record gives: J gene, CDR3 length, clone size, D gene, V gene, CDR3 protein, CDR3 DNA. A D gene is named only where the DNA matches it firmly. Expanded clones get a size class; other rows say once, few or many, or leave the size out.

J gene: TRBJ1-5; CDR3 length: 13; clone size: few; D gene: .; V gene: TRBV6-4; CDR3 protein: CASSEDNNQPQHF; CDR3 DNA: TGTGCCAGCAGTGAGGACAACAATCAGCCCCAGCATTTT
J gene: TRBJ1-1; CDR3 length: 12; clone size: .; D gene: .; V gene: TRBV19; CDR3 protein: CASSSPRGGAFF; CDR3 DNA: TGTGCCAGTAGTAGCCCAAGGGGGGGGGCTTTCTTT
J gene: TRBJ1-2; CDR3 length: 15; clone size: .; D gene: .; V gene: TRBV15; CDR3 protein: CATSRTTVANYGYTF; CDR3 DNA: TGTGCCACCAGCAGAACGACAGTAGCTAACTATGGCTACACCTTC
J gene: TRBJ2-1; CDR3 length: 13; clone size: .; D gene: TRBD2; V gene: TRBV29-1; CDR3 protein: CSTPLRGANEQFF; CDR3 DNA: TGCAGCACCCCCCTGCGGGGGGCCAATGAGCAGTTCTTC
J gene: TRBJ2-5; CDR3 length: 14; clone size: .; D gene: .; V gene: TRBV5-5; CDR3 protein: CASSLGQPSETQYF; CDR3 DNA: TGTGCCAGCAGCTTAGGACAGCCATCAGAGACCCAGTACTTC
J gene: TRBJ2-2; CDR3 length: 15; clone size: .; D gene: TRBD2; V gene: TRBV10-2; CDR3 protein: CASTPTSDYTGELFF; CDR3 DNA: TGCGCCAGCACCCCGACTAGCGACTACACCGGGGAGCTGTTTTTT
J gene: TRBJ2-7; CDR3 length: 16; clone size: .; D gene: .; V gene: TRBV19; CDR3 protein: CASITWTELKSYEQYF; CDR3 DNA: TGTGCCAGTATTACCTGGACAGAGCTAAAATCCTACGAGCAGTACTTC
J gene: TRBJ1-5; CDR3 length: 10; clone size: few; D gene: .; V gene: TRBV28; CDR3 protein: CASSLQPQHF; CDR3 DNA: TGTGCCAGCAGTCTTCAGCCCCAGCATTTT
J gene: TRBJ1-6; CDR3 length: 16; clone size: .; D gene: .; V gene: TRBV4-1; CDR3 protein: CASSQDRAGGNSPLHF; CDR3 DNA: TGCGCCAGCAGCCAAGACCGCGCGGGGGGGAATTCACCCCTCCACTTT
J gene: TRBJ1-5; CDR3 length: 18; clone size: once; D gene: TRBD1; V gene: TRBV19; CDR3 protein: CASSIDHTGAGSNQPQHF; CDR3 DNA: TGTGCCAGTAGTATAGATCATACAGGGGCGGGAAGCAATCAGCCCCAGCATTTT
J gene: TRBJ2-1; CDR3 length: 16; clone size: .; D gene: .; V gene: TRBV5-1; CDR3 protein: CASSLAPLGEYNEQFF; CDR3 DNA: TGCGCCAGCAGCTTGGCCCCTTTGGGCGAGTACAATGAGCAGTTCTTC
J gene: TRBJ1-5; CDR3 length: 16; clone size: .; D gene: .; V gene: TRBV24-1; CDR3 protein: CATSDAGTSSNQPQHF; CDR3 DNA: TGTGCCACCAGTGATGCGGGGACGTCCAGCAATCAGCCCCAGCATTTT